A selection of T cell receptor beta chains follows, all from one sample in a study of cytomegalovirus exposure and HLA in healthy donors. Profiled with immunoSEQ multiplex PCR; TCRdb holds only in-frame clones, not every one. The table has 95,000 to 130,000 clones, 79% seen once. Source material: PBMCs. These receptor sequences come from a man younger than 45 in good health and CMV-seropositive. Each CDR3 is given with its conserved first and last residue. Fields, in order: D gene, J gene, clone size, V gene, CDR3 protein, CDR3 DNA. D genes are given only for firm matches. Part of the rows lack a size; the others show once, few, many or a class for expanded clones.

D: TRBD1
J: TRBJ1-1
size: NA
V: TRBV11-2
CDR3: CASSQQTGGGLDTEAFF
DNA: TGTGCCAGCAGCCAACAGACAGGGGGCGGCTTGGACACTGAAGCTTTCTTT

D: NA
J: TRBJ2-7
size: NA
V: TRBV7-2
CDR3: CASSLDRAYEQYF
DNA: TGTGCCAGCAGCTTAGACAGGGCCTACGAGCAGTACTTC

D: NA
J: TRBJ1-2
size: once
V: TRBV7-3
CDR3: CASSLTSGYGYTF
DNA: TGTGCCAGCAGCTTAACGTCGGGGTATGGCTACACCTTC

D: NA
J: TRBJ2-1
size: NA
V: TRBV4-3
CDR3: CASSEGSADNEQFF
DNA: TGCGCCAGCAGCGAGGGTAGCGCAGACAATGAGCAGTTCTTC

D: NA
J: TRBJ2-7
size: NA
V: TRBV7-2
CDR3: CASSFGSYEQYF
DNA: TGTGCCAGCAGCTTCGGCTCCTACGAGCAGTACTTC

D: TRBD1
J: TRBJ1-2
size: NA
V: TRBV30
CDR3: CAWSGTGVGGYTF
DNA: TGTGCCTGGAGTGGAACAGGGGTGGGTGGCTACACCTTC

D: NA
J: TRBJ2-4
size: NA
V: TRBV19
CDR3: CASSIEEKNIQYF
DNA: TGTGCCAGTAGTATAGAAGAGAAAAACATTCAGTACTTC

D: TRBD2
J: TRBJ2-1
size: NA
V: TRBV4-1
CDR3: CASSQVGAGASYNEQFF
DNA: TGCGCCAGCAGCCAGGTGGGAGCGGGAGCCTCCTACAATGAGCAGTTCTTC

D: NA
J: TRBJ1-5
size: NA
V: TRBV6-5
CDR3: CASRRSLYRVQHF
DNA: TGTGCCAGCAGACGTTCCCTTTACAGGGTCCAGCATTTT

D: NA
J: TRBJ2-1
size: NA
V: TRBV7-3
CDR3: CASSPKGGGPSYNEQFF
DNA: TGTGCCAGCAGCCCTAAAGGAGGAGGGCCCTCCTACAATGAGCAGTTCTTC

D: NA
J: TRBJ2-4
size: NA
V: TRBV6-1
CDR3: CASSEGLAKNIQYF
DNA: TGTGCCAGCAGTGAAGGGCTAGCCAAAAACATTCAGTACTTC

D: TRBD1
J: TRBJ2-7
size: NA
V: TRBV9
CDR3: CASSRLGTETYEQYF
DNA: TGTGCCAGCAGCCGCCTCGGGACAGAAACCTACGAGCAGTACTTC

D: TRBD1
J: TRBJ1-2
size: NA
V: TRBV6-5
CDR3: CASSYGDRGLYGYTF
DNA: TGTGCCAGCAGTTACGGGGACAGGGGGCTGTATGGCTACACCTTC

D: NA
J: TRBJ1-1
size: NA
V: TRBV10-3
CDR3: CAISESAAGVTEAFF
DNA: TGTGCCATCAGTGAGTCGGCAGCCGGGGTGACTGAAGCTTTCTTT

D: NA
J: TRBJ2-2
size: NA
V: TRBV7-9
CDR3: CASSLMRNTGELFF
DNA: TGTGCCAGCAGCTTAATGAGAAACACCGGGGAGCTGTTTTTT

D: NA
J: TRBJ2-3
size: NA
V: TRBV7-9
CDR3: CASSIEGTDTQYF
DNA: TGTGCCAGCAGCATTGAGGGAACAGATACGCAGTATTTT

D: TRBD1
J: TRBJ1-2
size: NA
V: TRBV7-9
CDR3: CASSLSNSGQGNGYTF
DNA: TGTGCCAGCAGCTTATCCAACTCGGGACAGGGAAATGGCTACACCTTC

D: TRBD1
J: TRBJ1-2
size: NA
V: TRBV5-4
CDR3: CASRSGQIFNYGYTF
DNA: TGTGCCAGCAGATCGGGACAGATATTTAACTATGGCTACACCTTC

D: NA
J: TRBJ1-2
size: NA
V: TRBV19
CDR3: CASSIPGATIGYTF
DNA: TGTGCCAGTAGTATTCCTGGGGCGACGATAGGCTACACCTTC

D: NA
J: TRBJ2-4
size: NA
V: TRBV7-9
CDR3: CASSLVIEGDIQYF
DNA: TGTGCCAGCAGCTTAGTGATAGAGGGGGACATTCAGTACTTC

D: NA
J: TRBJ2-1
size: NA
V: TRBV19
CDR3: CASSMWSPSSYNEQFF
DNA: TGTGCCAGTAGTATGTGGTCCCCGAGCTCCTACAATGAGCAGTTCTTC

D: TRBD2
J: TRBJ2-3
size: NA
V: TRBV4-1
CDR3: CASSHTSGVSTDTQYF
DNA: TGCGCCAGCAGCCACACTAGCGGGGTTAGCACAGATACGCAGTATTTT

D: TRBD2
J: TRBJ2-1
size: few
V: TRBV5-1
CDR3: CASSSIAGGREQFF
DNA: TGCGCCAGCAGCTCTATAGCGGGGGGGCGTGAGCAGTTCTTC

D: TRBD1
J: TRBJ1-5
size: NA
V: TRBV7-2
CDR3: CASSRDRGRGQPQHF
DNA: TGTGCCAGCAGCCGGGACAGGGGTAGAGGTCAGCCCCAGCATTTT

D: NA
J: TRBJ2-3
size: NA
V: TRBV11-2
CDR3: CASSLYSDTQYF
DNA: TGTGCCAGCAGCTTATACTCGGATACGCAGTATTTT

D: NA
J: TRBJ2-3
size: NA
V: TRBV11-2
CDR3: CASSLVGGGSTDTQYF
DNA: TGTGCCAGCAGCTTAGTAGGTGGCGGGTCCACAGATACGCAGTATTTT

D: TRBD1
J: TRBJ1-2
size: few
V: TRBV11-1
CDR3: CASSARDRGQGGYTF
DNA: TGTGCCAGCAGCGCCCGGGACAGGGGGCAAGGTGGCTACACCTTC

D: TRBD1
J: TRBJ2-7
size: once
V: TRBV27
CDR3: CASSLSVGDSTYEQYF
DNA: TGTGCCAGCAGTTTAAGTGTCGGGGACAGCACCTACGAGCAGTACTTC

D: NA
J: TRBJ2-1
size: NA
V: TRBV5-1
CDR3: CASSLVRTPEQFF
DNA: TGCGCCAGCAGCTTGGTTCGGACACCTGAGCAGTTCTTC

D: TRBD1
J: TRBJ1-1
size: NA
V: TRBV5-5
CDR3: CASSLGTRQGGTEAFF
DNA: TGTGCCAGCAGCTTGGGTACTAGACAGGGAGGCACTGAAGCTTTCTTT

D: NA
J: TRBJ2-5
size: NA
V: TRBV28
CDR3: CASSYLTGLETQYF
DNA: TGTGCCAGCAGTTACCTGACAGGCCTGGAGACCCAGTACTTC

D: TRBD1
J: TRBJ1-5
size: NA
V: TRBV7-2
CDR3: CASSGTGTALAQHF
DNA: TGTGCCAGCAGCGGAACCGGGACAGCATTGGCCCAGCATTTT

D: TRBD1
J: TRBJ2-3
size: NA
V: TRBV4-3
CDR3: CASSRMDRGAQYF
DNA: TGCGCCAGCAGCCGAATGGACAGGGGGGCGCAGTATTTT

D: NA
J: TRBJ2-7
size: NA
V: TRBV4-3
CDR3: CASSPTTSSYEQYF
DNA: TGCGCCAGCAGCCCAACTACTAGCTCCTACGAGCAGTACTTC

D: NA
J: TRBJ1-3
size: NA
V: TRBV9
CDR3: CASSDSIGNTIYF
DNA: TGTGCCAGCAGTGACAGTATTGGAAACACCATATATTTT

D: TRBD1
J: TRBJ1-3
size: NA
V: TRBV30
CDR3: CAWSVQGHGNTIYF
DNA: TGTGCCTGGAGTGTACAGGGGCACGGAAACACCATATATTTT

D: NA
J: TRBJ1-1
size: NA
V: TRBV6-6
CDR3: CASSYSPRGSYTEAFF
DNA: TGTGCCAGCAGTTACTCCCCACGGGGGAGTTACACTGAAGCTTTCTTT

D: TRBD2
J: TRBJ2-1
size: NA
V: TRBV4-2
CDR3: CASSHWATSGSGSLGVEQFF
DNA: TGTGCCAGCAGCCACTGGGCGACTAGCGGGAGCGGGTCCCTTGGGGTTGAGCAGTTCTTC

D: NA
J: TRBJ1-1
size: NA
V: TRBV7-8
CDR3: CASSLRWTEAFF
DNA: TGTGCCAGCAGCTTGAGATGGACTGAAGCTTTCTTT

D: NA
J: TRBJ1-1
size: NA
V: TRBV18
CDR3: CASSLFDSSNTEAFF
DNA: TGTGCCAGCTCACTTTTCGACAGCTCGAACACTGAAGCTTTCTTT

D: TRBD2
J: TRBJ2-5
size: few
V: TRBV14
CDR3: CASSPLGRGGQETQYF
DNA: TGTGCCAGCAGCCCGTTGGGGCGGGGGGGCCAAGAGACCCAGTACTTC

D: NA
J: TRBJ2-5
size: NA
V: TRBV6-5
CDR3: CASAYNRDFKETQYF
DNA: TGTGCCAGCGCTTACAACCGGGACTTCAAAGAGACCCAGTACTTC

D: NA
J: TRBJ2-7
size: NA
V: TRBV5-4
CDR3: CASSGHREQYF
DNA: TGTGCCAGCAGCGGCCACAGGGAGCAGTACTTC

D: TRBD1
J: TRBJ2-7
size: NA
V: TRBV11-3
CDR3: CASSLDSGTGVSYEQYF
DNA: TGTGCCAGCAGCTTAGATAGTGGGACAGGTGTTTCCTACGAGCAGTACTTC

D: NA
J: TRBJ2-3
size: NA
V: TRBV5-8
CDR3: CASSSNRVTPTDTQYF
DNA: TGTGCCAGCAGCTCCAACAGGGTTACTCCCACAGATACGCAGTATTTT

D: NA
J: TRBJ1-5
size: NA
V: TRBV2
CDR3: CASSEGGGGNQPQHF
DNA: TGTGCCAGCAGTGAGGGGGGGGGCGGCAATCAGCCCCAGCATTTT

D: NA
J: TRBJ1-4
size: NA
V: TRBV27
CDR3: CASSLTRPTNEKLFF
DNA: TGTGCCAGCAGTTTAACGCGTCCAACTAATGAAAAACTGTTTTTT

D: NA
J: TRBJ1-6
size: few
V: TRBV21-1
CDR3: CASSKGSRGNSPLHF
DNA: TGTGCCAGCAGCAAAGGTAGCAGGGGAAACTCACCCCTCCACTTT